The present entry profiles one T cell receptor beta chain with its context. The antigen remains unidentified. This specimen comes from a study of OX40 agonist ivuxolimab in advanced cancers. As for the study in general: The diagnoses of dose-escalation patients were hepatocellular carcinoma, melanoma, renal cell or head and neck cancer. Three patients responded partially, comprising one with hepatocellular carcinoma and two with cutaneous melanoma. Study-level findings and limits: Low clonal expansion, among the lowest seen, marked partial responders at 0.1-3.0 mg/kg.

The table came from immunoSEQ multiplex PCR; TCRdb's copy has only in-frame clones and leaves some out. The sample consists of approximately 80,000 clones, roughly 89% of them appearing once. V was shortened by 6 bases and J by 3 bases, with 12 bases between the two germline ends. Germline CDR1 reads SGHAT; CDR2 reads FQNNGV. The CDR3 runs 14 residues. The timepoints at which blood was sampled were baseline, cycle 4 day 1, and cycle 7 day 1. V gene TRBV11-2 combines with J gene TRBJ1-5; possibly TRBD1 for D (6 bases). The TCR originated in an adult with an advanced solid tumor such as melanoma, head and neck, liver or kidney cancer. This specimen was CD4+ or CD8+ T cells sorted from blood, taken in a trial of the OX40 agonist ivuxolimab. The CDR3 nucleotides read TGTGCCAGCAGACCAACAGGGATCAATCAGCCCCAGCATTTT. Amino acid sequence: CASRPTGINQPQHF.